This TCR beta chain was observed in a study of post-analysis software for immune sequencing data. Regarding the study as a whole: Relative to controls, patients had five TRBV segments at higher frequency, with TRBV5-6, TRBV5-1 and TRBV20-1 among these.

This clonotype was counted a single time. The antigen is not known. Included in the TCR beta cDNA libraries were unique molecular identifiers. Each CDR3 protein is one row after TCRdb ran MiXCR on the PCR reads. Here the sample spans 800,000 to 950,000 distinct CDR3 sequences, about 53% being singletons. CDR1 is DFQATT and CDR2 is SNEGSKA in the germline V gene (reference sequence). The CDR3 is 14 amino acids. This rearrangement joins TRBV20-1 to TRBJ2-5, with a possible D match to TRBD2 (5 bases). The J call is uncertain, as TRBJ2-7 better fits the DNA end. The TCR originated in a girl between 5 and 17 years old with multiple sclerosis. The sample was blood. CDR3 region: CSARKRRSSYEQYF. The CDR3 nucleotides read TGCAGTGCTAGAAAACGGAGGAGCTCCTACGAGCAGTACTTC.